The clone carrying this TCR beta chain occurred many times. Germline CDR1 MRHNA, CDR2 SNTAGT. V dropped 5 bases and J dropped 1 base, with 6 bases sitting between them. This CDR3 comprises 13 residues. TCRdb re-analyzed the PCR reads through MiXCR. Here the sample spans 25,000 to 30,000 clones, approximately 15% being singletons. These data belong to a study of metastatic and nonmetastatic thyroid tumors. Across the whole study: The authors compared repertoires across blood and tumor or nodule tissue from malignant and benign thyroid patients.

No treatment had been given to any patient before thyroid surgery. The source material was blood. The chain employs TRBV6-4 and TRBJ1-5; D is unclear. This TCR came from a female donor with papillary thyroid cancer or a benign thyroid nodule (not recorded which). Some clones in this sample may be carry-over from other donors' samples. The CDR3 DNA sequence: TGTGCCAGCAGTAGGGAGAGCAATCAGCCCCAGCATTTT. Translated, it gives CASSRESNQPQHF.